This T cell receptor beta chain appears in the sequencing data of a study of blood T cell repertoires in COVID-19. As for the study in general: Donors in the United States, Italy and Spain gave samples during acute or convalescent COVID-19.

The table came from immunoSEQ multiplex PCR; TCRdb's copy has only in-frame clones and leaves some out. This table holds over 120,000 clones, 80% to 90% found once. The germline gives CDR1 MRHNA, CDR2 SNTAGT. This CDR3 has 13 amino acids. V gave up 6 bases and J gave up 2 bases, with 10 bases separating them. This sequence joins TRBV6-4 and TRBJ1-1; TRBD1 is a possible D gene (5 bases). This TCR came from a middle-aged man who had recovered from COVID-19. The sample consisted of PBMCs or T cells enriched from blood (not recorded which). The CDR3 nucleotides read TGTGCCAGCAGCCCGACAGTTAACACTGAAGCTTTCTTT. Amino acids: CASSPTVNTEAFF.